This T cell receptor (beta chain) was identified in a study of PD-1 blockade in classical Hodgkin lymphoma. Every patient had relapsed following autologous stem cell transplantation, and cohorts differed in brentuximab vedotin exposure. TCRdb's table, derived via immunoSEQ multiplex PCR, lists solely in-frame clones and lacks some. The sample yields 50,000 or so clones, 73% seen once. About this clone itself: What it recognizes is unknown.

Study-wide points: Newly diagnosed patients reportedly had lower baseline TCR diversity than healthy donors.

V was trimmed by 6 bases and J by 4 bases, leaving 12 bases between them. The V gene's germline CDR1 is MNHEY and CDR2 SVGAGI. CDR3 length: 13 residues. This TCR was recovered from a human donor with classical Hodgkin lymphoma. This rearrangement joins TRBV6-5 to TRBJ1-2, with no clear D. The sample was peripheral blood mononuclear cells (PBMCs), taken before the second cycle of nivolumab. The chain's CDR3 is CASSAPMSYGYTF. In nucleotides, the CDR3 is TGTGCCAGCAGCGCTCCTATGAGCTATGGCTACACCTTC.